This TCR beta chain was recovered during a study of OX40 agonist ivuxolimab in advanced cancers. With respect to this clone: The antigen is not known.

The study sampled blood at baseline, cycle 4 day 1, and cycle 7 day 1. Profiling relied on immunoSEQ multiplex PCR, and the TCRdb table lists in-frame clones only, not all of them. The data hold about 79,000 clones, with approximately 86% observed a single time. Points from the study as a whole: There were, on average, more expanded clones in CD8+ T cells than in CD4+.

The CDR3 runs 17 residues. Trimming at V came to 4 bases and at J to 8 bases, leaving 11 bases not matched to a gene. The germline V gene encodes CDR1 SGDLS and CDR2 YYNGEE. V gene TRBV9 combines with J gene TRBJ2-1, with 14 bases fitting TRBD2. This TCR came from an adult with an advanced solid tumor such as melanoma, head and neck, liver or kidney cancer. Sample: CD4+ or CD8+ T cells sorted from blood, taken in a trial of the OX40 agonist ivuxolimab. Here the CDR3 reads CASSLGTSGSFADEQFF. CDR3 DNA: TGTGCCAGCAGCCTTGGGACTAGCGGGAGTTTTGCCGATGAGCAGTTCTTC.